Each of the 21 T cell receptor beta chains below was sequenced from the same sample in a study of shared clonotypes between healthy human individuals. Profiling relied on immunoSEQ multiplex PCR, and the TCRdb table lists in-frame clones only, not all of them. The sample has roughly 680,000 clones; 72% are singletons. Sequences were obtained from memory CD4+ T cells sorted from blood. The subset is: CD45RA-negative fraction. All receptors come from a woman in her 30s in good health.

The sample holds a few counts of this clone. V and J are TRBV20-1 and TRBJ2-1; no clear D gene. Germline-derived CDR1 and CDR2 are DFQATT and SNEGSKA (reference sequence). There are 11 residues in the CDR3. Trimming removed 5 bases at V and 4 bases at J, with 6 bases between. As DNA, the CDR3 is TGCAGTGCTTCTCTTTACAATGAGCAGTTCTTC. This encodes CSASLYNEQFF.

The chain links TRBV5-1 to TRBJ2-2; 9 bases match TRBD1. CDR1 is SGHRS, CDR2 YFSETQ, per germline. Losses at the gene ends were 5 bases for V and 2 bases for J; bases not matched to a gene: 4. There are 15 residues in the CDR3. The CDR3 nucleotides read TGCGCCAGCAGACCGGGACAGGGAAACACCGGGGAGCTGTTTTTT. Amino acids: CASRPGQGNTGELFF. Complete variable domain (other parts from reference TRBV5-1 and TRBJ2-2): KAGVTQTPRYLIKTRGQQVTLSCSPISGHRSVSWYQQTPGQGLQFLFEYFSETQRNKGNFPGRFSGRQFSNSRSEMNVSTLELGDSALYLCASRPGQGNTGELFFGEGSRLTVL.

The chain carries TRBV28 and TRBJ2-1; weak D call: TRBD1 (5 bases). The CDR3 consists of 12 residues. Trimming removed 5 bases from V and 9 bases from J, with 11 bases in between. Germline V gene sequence: CDR1 MDHEN, CDR2 SYDVKM. The CDR3 region has the DNA TGTGCCAGCAGTGGTGGACAATTTGAGCAGTTCTTC. Its translation: CASSGGQFEQFF.

This clone occurred once. This chain connects TRBV11-2 to TRBJ2-1, with 8 bases lining up with TRBD1. This CDR3 is 16 amino acids long. Germline CDR1 SGHAT, CDR2 FQNNGV. With V trimmed by 4 bases and J by 8 bases, 13 bases remained unmatched. The CDR3 sequence is CASSSQGAGYFDEQFF. As DNA, the CDR3 is TGTGCCAGCAGCTCTCAGGGGGCAGGATATTTCGATGAGCAGTTCTTC.

The chain is built from TRBV18 and TRBJ1-3, with 7 bases aligning to TRBD1. Germline assignment: CDR1 KGHSH and CDR2 LQKENI. V was pared by 4 bases and J by 0 bases, with 6 bases of the junction left unmatched. The CDR3 has 16 residues. CDR3 loop: CASSRGQAHSGNTIYF. Written as DNA, the CDR3 is TGTGCCAGCTCACGCGGACAGGCCCACTCTGGAAACACCATATATTTT.

This chain connects TRBV4-1 to TRBJ2-3, with D perhaps assigned TRBD1 or TRBD2 (6 bases each). From germline, CDR1 is MGHRA and CDR2 YSYEKL. Trimming took 0 bases from V and 0 from J, leaving 16 bases between them. CDR3 length: 18 residues. The CDR3 DNA sequence: TGCGCCAGCAGCCAAGAGGCGGTGGGGGGCCCTAGCACAGATACGCAGTATTTT. Translated: CASSQEAVGGPSTDTQYF.

This clone was counted ten times or more. This sequence joins TRBV7-2 and TRBJ2-3, with TRBD2 as a possible D gene (5 bases). From germline, CDR1 is SGHTA and CDR2 FQGNSA. There are 14 residues in the CDR3. The ends were cut back, 4 bases at V and 5 bases at J, with 13 bases in the middle. Here the CDR3 reads CASSSWAGGDTQYF. CDR3 sequence (DNA): TGTGCCAGCAGCTCGTGGGCGGGCGGAGATACGCAGTATTTT.

The chain has TRBV18 and TRBJ2-1; tentatively, D is TRBD1 (6 bases). This CDR3 comprises 14 residues. V lost 5 bases, J lost 10 bases, and 18 bases lay in between. CDR1 is KGHSH, CDR2 LQKENI, per germline. CDR3 amino acids: CASSRGTPPAEQFF. The CDR3 nucleotides are TGTGCCAGCTCAAGGGGGACACCCCCGGCGGAGCAGTTCTTC.

This chain joins TRBV18 and TRBJ1-2; D is unresolved. The CDR3 totals 15 residues. V was cut by 2 bases and J by 0 bases, with 10 bases left in between. Germline lookup yields CDR1 KGHSH and CDR2 LQKENI. The CDR3 sequence is CASSPEGLANYGYTF. The CDR3, as DNA: TGTGCCAGCTCACCAGAGGGTTTAGCTAACTATGGCTACACCTTC. The full variable domain, in which reference TRBV18 and TRBJ1-2 provide the parts outside the CDR3, is NAGVMQNPRHLVRRRGQEARLRCSPMKGHSHVYWYRQLPEEGLKFMVYLQKENIIDESGMPKERFSAEFPKEGPSILRIQQVVRGDSAAYFCASSPEGLANYGYTFGSGTRLTVV.

V and J are TRBV5-1 and TRBJ2-7, with 9 bases fitting TRBD2. The trim removed 5 bases at V and 0 bases at J, leaving 9 bases unmatched. Germline lookup yields CDR1 SGHRS and CDR2 YFSETQ. CDR3 length: 16 amino acids. The DNA for the CDR3 is TGCGCCAGCAGTTTGACTAGCGGAGTGAGCTCCTACGAGCAGTACTTC. As protein: CASSLTSGVSSYEQYF.

Remarks on this clone: Only one base separates this from a far larger clonotype, so it likely reflects a read error. The rearrangement joins TRBV12-5 to TRBJ1-1, with a possible D match to TRBD1 (5 bases). This CDR3 contains 13 residues. CDR1 is LGHNT, CDR2 FRNRAP, per germline. Deletions cut 8 bases from V and 6 bases from J, with 16 bases between. The DNA of the CDR3 is TGTGCTAGTCTGCAGGGTTCGGGGCCTGAAGCTTTCTTT. The encoded protein is CASLQGSGPEAFF. Combining the CDR3 with reference TRBV12-5 and TRBJ1-1 gives the whole variable domain DARVTQTPRHKVTEMGQEVTMRCQPILGHNTVFWYRQTMMQGLELLAYFRNRAPLDDSGMPKDRFSAEMPDATLATLKIQPSEPRDSAVYFCASLQGSGPEAFFGQGTRLTVV.

This clone appeared once. The chain employs TRBV25-1 and TRBJ2-7, with D hard to call. The CDR3 length is 15 residues. Germline CDR1 and CDR2: MGHDK and SYGVNS. V gave up 1 base and J gave up 2 bases, with 12 bases separating them. Here the CDR3 DNA reads TGTGCCAGCAGTGAATCGGCCAGCGTCGCCTACGAGCAGTACTTC. Protein: CASSESASVAYEQYF.

This chain links TRBV29-1 with TRBJ2-3, with 9 positions matching TRBD2. Germline CDR1 reads SQVTM; CDR2 reads ANQGSEA. CDR3 size: 15 residues. The V segment lost 7 bases and the J segment 4 bases; nucleotides outside the gene matches: 12. The CDR3: CSAGLREGIPDTQYF. CDR3 DNA: TGCAGCGCCGGCCTGCGGGAGGGTATTCCAGATACGCAGTATTTT.

The chain employs TRBV19 and TRBJ1-3; D is unclear. With 10 bases removed from V and 0 bases from J, the gap between germline ends came to 16 bases. The CDR3 covers 15 residues. CDR1 and CDR2 (germline): LNHDA, SQIVND (reference sequence). CDR3 coding DNA: TGTGCCACCCGCGGAACCCCGAGCTCTGGAAACACCATATATTTT. Amino acid sequence: CATRGTPSSGNTIYF.

Comments on this clone: Other nucleotide sequences in the sample specify the same CDR3. The V gene is TRBV2, the J gene TRBJ1-1; possible D gene TRBD1, 6 bases. The length of the CDR3 is 13 residues. CDR1 SNHLY and CDR2 FYNNEI come from the germline V gene. V was shortened by 7 bases and J by 1 base, with 10 bases between the two germline ends. DNA for the CDR3: TGTGCCAGCAATAGGGGGAGGAACACTGAAGCTTTCTTT. Protein: CASNRGRNTEAFF.

This clone appeared a few times. The chain links TRBV28 to TRBJ1-2, with 9 bases aligning to TRBD1. Germline loops: CDR1 MDHEN, CDR2 SYDVKM. V trimming: 6 bases; J trimming: 6 bases; junction bases outside the gene matches: 17. The CDR3 is 17 amino acids. The CDR3 is CASRSSRDRDYRDGYTF. In nucleotides, the CDR3 is TGTGCCAGCAGATCAAGCCGGGACAGGGACTATCGGGATGGCTACACCTTC.

The V and J genes are TRBV28 and TRBJ2-5; possible D gene TRBD2, 5 bases. The DNA matches TRBJ2-7 better at its end, which makes the J call doubtful. The CDR3 has 15 amino acids. Germline assignment: CDR1 MDHEN and CDR2 SYDVKM. Written as DNA, the CDR3 is TGTGCCAGCAGGACCGGCGCTACTAGCTCCTACGAGCAGTACTTC. Its protein product is CASRTGATSSYEQYF.

The chain has TRBV27 and TRBJ1-2; the match to TRBD1 covers 9 bases. The V gene's germline CDR1 is MNHEY and CDR2 SMNVEV (reference sequence). With 6 bases clipped from V and 4 bases from J, the junction kept 6 bases outside the gene matches. CDR3 length: 14 amino acids. The CDR3 DNA reads TGTGCCAGCAGACCCCCGGGACAGGGCTATGGCTACACCTTC. Protein product: CASRPPGQGYGYTF.

The chain carries TRBV5-1 and TRBJ2-3; D unclear. The germline gives CDR1 SGHRS, CDR2 YFSETQ. The CDR3 runs 17 residues. Deletions cut 0 bases from V and 2 bases from J, with 16 bases between. CDR3 protein: CASSLGRSYGFTDTQYF. The CDR3 region has the DNA TGCGCCAGCAGCTTGGGGCGGTCGTACGGGTTCACAGATACGCAGTATTTT.

The rearrangement joins TRBV28 to TRBJ2-5, with D unresolved. From germline, CDR1 is MDHEN and CDR2 SYDVKM. V dropped 7 bases and J dropped 0 bases, with 9 bases sitting between them. The CDR3 has 13 residues. The CDR3 DNA reads TGTGCCAGCACCAATGCCGACCAAGAGACCCAGTACTTC. Its translation: CASTNADQETQYF. Filled out from reference TRBV28 and TRBJ2-5, the complete variable domain reads DVKVTQSSRYLVKRTGEKVFLECVQDMDHENMFWYRQDPGLGLRLIYFSYDVKMKEKGDIPEGYSVSREKKERFSLILESASTNQTSMYLCASTNADQETQYFGPGTRLLVL.

The J gene is TRBJ1-1, the V gene TRBV18; D may be TRBD1 (6 bases). Germline loops: CDR1 KGHSH, CDR2 LQKENI. There are 14 residues in the CDR3. V gave up 5 bases and J gave up 1 base, with 11 bases separating them. This chain's CDR3 is CASSEGTPNTEAFF. CDR3 sequence (DNA): TGTGCCAGCTCAGAGGGGACACCGAACACTGAAGCTTTCTTT.